The entry below describes one T cell receptor beta chain. The antigen remains unidentified. This record comes from a study of cytomegalovirus exposure and HLA in healthy donors. Study summary: A subsequent analysis stated that the 95 to 150 validation repertoires were run on the same platform as the 600 to 750 first-cohort repertoires. The study, taken as a whole, reports: There were some public TCRs occurring in many donors, but most TCR sequences were rare. Later, an analysis found that TCR clusters from the first cohort tended to co-occur in the 120 validation repertoires.

Separate from the approximately 670-subject first cohort, the 120-subject validation cohort was the one that the donors belonged to. Germline trimming cut 6 bases from V and 2 bases from J; bases unmatched to any gene: 6. The CDR3 extends over 15 amino acids. Germline V gene data show CDR1 as MNHEY and CDR2 as SVGAGI. Measured with immunoSEQ multiplex PCR; TCRdb has only the in-frame clones, and not every one. The sample includes roughly 52,000 clones, roughly 85% of them seen just once. The sequence was collected from a woman aged 25-40 years in good health and CMV-seronegative. The specimen sequenced was PBMCs. This chain connects TRBV6-5 to TRBJ2-5; 10 bases are shared with TRBD1. The CDR3 bases are TGTGCCAGCAGCCCGGGGACAGGGGAACAAGAGACCCAGTACTTC. It translates to CASSPGTGEQETQYF.